This T cell receptor beta chain is from a study of identical twins. Findings of the study overall: The study based its conclusions on cross-sectional statistical analysis and did not follow the same donors. Twin sharing of out-of-frame TCR alpha was underestimated by models in monozygotic pairs.

Via MiXCR, TCRdb re-called the 5' RACE reads, giving one row per CDR3 protein. The sample holds roughly 470,000 distinct CDR3 sequences, around 15% seen once. There are 14 residues in the CDR3. Germline CDR1 reads SNHLY; CDR2 reads FYNNEI. V lost 6 bases to trimming and J lost 8 bases; unmatched junction nucleotides: 3. This clonotype was detected many times. Its antigen is unidentified. The same sample was also studied in work on yellow fever vaccine responses in identical twins.

V and J are TRBV2 and TRBJ2-1; 14 bases fit TRBD2. The sequencing sample was made of CD4+ T cells sorted from blood. The receptor comes from a woman between 18 and 30 years old in good health. The CDR3 reads CASSGLAGGYEQFF. DNA for the CDR3: TGTGCCAGCAGCGGACTAGCGGGAGGCTATGAGCAGTTCTTC.